These 17 T cell receptor beta chains came from one sample sequenced in a study of T-cell memory formation after mild COVID-19. From the 5' RACE reads, TCRdb called clonotypes with MiXCR, one entry per CDR3 protein. The sample lists roughly 350,000 distinct CDR3 sequences, roughly 13% occurring once. Material for sequencing was PBMCs or a T cell subset sorted from them (not recorded which). These receptors all come from a man between 18 and 29 years old who had mild COVID-19 (a few samples of this study predate the infection). Cell type and time point are not known.

The chain links TRBV11-2 to TRBJ1-6; D uncertain. The V gene's germline CDR1 is SGHAT and CDR2 FQNNGV. V dropped 1 base and J dropped 10 bases, with 14 bases sitting between them. The CDR3 sequence is 15 residues long. This chain's CDR3 is CASSLGRQFSSPLHF. CDR3 bases: TGTGCCAGCAGCTTAGGTCGTCAGTTCTCCTCACCCCTCCACTTT.

This CDR3 is CASKVRERGTPEAFF. Written as DNA, the CDR3 is TGCGCCAGCAAGGTGAGGGAAAGAGGGACGCCTGAAGCTTTCTTT. V is TRBV5-1 and J is TRBJ1-1; a possible D gene is TRBD1 (5 bases). This CDR3 comprises 15 residues. Per the germline V gene, CDR1 is SGHRS and CDR2 is YFSETQ. V was shortened by 6 bases and J by 6 bases, with 21 bases between the two germline ends.

In its sample, this clonotype was seen many times. The J gene is TRBJ1-4, the V gene TRBV6-6, with D uncertain. This CDR3 has 14 amino acids. V was trimmed by 7 bases and J by 4 bases, leaving 13 bases between them. Germline CDR1 MNHNY, CDR2 SVGAGI (reference sequence). For the CDR3, the DNA is TGTGCCAGCACTGCTGGCCTACGTAATGAAAAACTGTTTTTT. This encodes CASTAGLRNEKLFF.

This clonotype has at least ten counts. The chain couples TRBV7-9 to TRBJ2-2; 10 bases are shared with TRBD1. V trimming: 5 bases; J trimming: 5 bases; junction bases outside the gene matches: 8. Germline V gene lookup returns CDR1 SEHNR and CDR2 FQNEAQ (reference sequence). CDR3 length: 16 amino acids. The CDR3 coding sequence is TGTGCCAGCAGCCACACCCGGGACAGGGGAACCGGGGAGCTGTTTTTT. This encodes CASSHTRDRGTGELFF.

This clonotype has ten or more counts. The chain combines TRBV4-1 with TRBJ2-3; the D is unclear. Germline loops: CDR1 MGHRA, CDR2 YSYEKL. The CDR3 has 16 amino acids. V was clipped by 3 bases and J by 6 bases, with 19 bases between them. The CDR3 coding sequence is TGCGCCAGCAGCCACCTCGGACGTGCGCGGATGGATACGCAGTATTTT. Protein product: CASSHLGRARMDTQYF.

This clonotype was found a few times. The chain recombines TRBV5-1 with TRBJ2-1; D uncertain. The CDR3 length is 15 residues. CDR1 is SGHRS and CDR2 is YFSETQ in the germline V gene. V shed 3 bases and J shed 0 bases, with 10 bases lying between them. DNA of the CDR3: TGCGCCAGCAGCTCGACACCCAGCTCCTACAATGAGCAGTTCTTC. Protein sequence: CASSSTPSSYNEQFF.

This clonotype was observed a few times. The CDR3 DNA follows: TGTGCCAGCAGCGACGGGACAGCGGACTTCGACGAGCAGTACTTC. This gives the protein CASSDGTADFDEQYF. This chain joins TRBV7-3 and TRBJ2-7, with 7 bases fitting TRBD1. This CDR3 spans 15 amino acids. V lost 5 bases and J lost 5; bases outside the gene matches: 12. Germline V gene data show CDR1 as SGHTA and CDR2 as FQGTGA.

This clonotype showed up just a few times. The V gene is TRBV5-6, the J gene TRBJ2-5; TRBD2 agrees at 8 bases. Trimming removed 3 bases from V and 0 bases from J; junction bases left unmatched: 7. This CDR3 contains 16 residues. CDR1 is SGHDT and CDR2 is YYEEEE in the germline V gene. CDR3 bases: TGTGCCAGCAGCTCCGCACTAGCGGAGAACCAAGAGACCCAGTACTTC. This gives the protein CASSSALAENQETQYF. Supplemented by reference TRBV5-6 and TRBJ2-5, the full variable domain reads DAGVTQSPTHLIKTRGQQVTLRCSPKSGHDTVSWYQQALGQGPQFIFQYYEEEERQRGNFPDRFSGHQFPNYSSELNVNALLLGDSALYLCASSSALAENQETQYFGPGTRLLVL.

V is TRBV6-6 and J is TRBJ1-1; D unresolved. Germline-derived CDR1 and CDR2 are MNHNY and SVGAGI (reference sequence). The CDR3 has 15 amino acids. Trimming removed 0 bases at V and 1 base at J, with 9 bases between. The CDR3 here is CASSYSRLRNTEAFF. CDR3 bases: TGTGCCAGCAGTTACTCGAGACTCCGGAACACTGAAGCTTTCTTT.

The sample holds a few counts of this clonotype. This chain joins TRBV7-2 and TRBJ2-5; 11 nucleotides match TRBD2. J was trimmed by 5 bases and V by 5 bases; bases with no gene match: 7. Germline V CDR1 and CDR2: SGHTA, FQGNSA. The CDR3 is 15 residues long. CDR3 protein: CASSPIAGGRETQYF. In DNA, the CDR3 is TGTGCCAGCAGCCCAATAGCGGGGGGGCGGGAGACCCAGTACTTC.

The sample holds many counts of this clonotype. The gene calls are TRBV20-1 and TRBJ2-2; a possible D gene is TRBD1 (5 bases). Germline lookup yields CDR1 DFQATT and CDR2 SNEGSKA (reference sequence). Deletions cut 3 bases from V and 6 bases from J, with 14 bases between. The CDR3 is 14 residues long. This CDR3 reads CSASNPRGAGELFF. The CDR3 DNA reads as TGCAGTGCTAGTAACCCAAGGGGCGCCGGGGAGCTGTTTTTT.

The rearrangement uses TRBV12-3 or TRBV12-4 and TRBJ1-1, with D tentatively TRBD1 (6 bases). The length of the CDR3 is 17 residues. Trimming stripped 3 bases from V and 2 bases from J, with 19 bases between. The DNA of the CDR3 is TGTGCCAGCAGTTTCCCTCCTGTTGGGGGCATTAACACTGAAGCTTTCTTT. Its protein product is CASSFPPVGGINTEAFF.

The chain carries TRBV6-5 and TRBJ2-2; tentatively, D is TRBD2 (5 bases). Germline V gene data show CDR1 as MNHEY and CDR2 as SVGAGI. This CDR3 is built from 13 residues. Trimming cost V 10 bases and J 4 bases, with 13 bases left between them. In DNA, the CDR3 is TGTGCCAATTATGGGAGAGCCACCGGGGAGCTGTTTTTT. It translates to CANYGRATGELFF.

This clonotype appeared many times. The chain uses TRBV12-3 or TRBV12-4 and TRBJ1-2, with no clear D. V shed 4 bases and J shed 2 bases, with 11 bases lying between them. The CDR3 covers 14 residues. The CDR3 is CASSYSGSNYGYTF. The CDR3 bases are TGTGCCAGCAGTTACTCCGGTTCCAACTATGGCTACACCTTC.

This clonotype was found a few times. The CDR3 loop is CASSLFGGNTGELFF. In DNA, the CDR3 is TGTGCCAGCAGCTTATTTGGGGGGAACACCGGGGAGCTGTTTTTT. The chain recombines TRBV7-9 with TRBJ2-2, with D perhaps matching TRBD1 or TRBD2 (5 bases each). From germline, CDR1 is SEHNR and CDR2 FQNEAQ (reference sequence). Trimming shortened V by 2 bases and J by 1 base, and 8 bases separated the two germline ends. This CDR3 region has 15 residues.

The chain links TRBV27 to TRBJ1-5; D perhaps matches TRBD1 (5 bases). Trimming pared 2 bases from V and 0 bases from J, leaving 14 bases between. Germline lookup yields CDR1 MNHEY and CDR2 SMNVEV (reference sequence). The CDR3 length is 17 residues. CDR3 coding DNA: TGTGCCAGCAGTTTAACCGGGGGGGTGGATAGCAATCAGCCCCAGCATTTT. Amino acid sequence: CASSLTGGVDSNQPQHF.

The chain combines TRBV2 with TRBJ1-2; D is unclear. In germline, CDR1 is SNHLY, CDR2 FYNNEI. The CDR3 runs 13 residues. V lost 6 bases and J 4 bases, leaving 12 bases between the germline ends. As DNA, the CDR3 is TGTGCCAGCAGAGCAACAGATATCTATGGCTACACCTTC. It codes for CASRATDIYGYTF.